Each of the 25 T cell receptor beta chains below was sequenced from the same sample in a study of blood T cell repertoires in COVID-19. Profiling relied on immunoSEQ multiplex PCR, and the TCRdb table lists in-frame clones only, not all of them. The data hold about 69,000 clones, with under 85% observed a single time. Specimen: peripheral blood. The receptor set was obtained from a man aged 60-69 years with acute or convalescent COVID-19.

The chain recombines TRBV21-1 with TRBJ1-5; TRBD1 reflects the table's D call only, with no check against the DNA. TRBV21-1 has pseudogene status. This CDR3 has 19 amino acids. The CDR3 loop reads CASSKMDRREKYSNQPQHF. CDR3 bases: TGTGCCAGCAGCAAGATGGACAGGCGAGAAAAATATAGCAATCAGCCCCAGCATTTT.

This chain uses TRBV7-8 with TRBJ1-4, with TRBD1 matching over 8 bases. Germline V gene sequence: CDR1 SGHVS, CDR2 FQNEAQ. The trim removed 5 bases at V and 8 bases at J, leaving 7 bases unmatched. The length of the CDR3 is 14 residues. The CDR3 nucleotides are TGTGCCAGCAGCCCGACAGGGGTACGGGAAAAACTGTTTTTT. Translated: CASSPTGVREKLFF. Full variable domain (rest looked up from reference TRBV7-8 and TRBJ1-4): GAGVSQSPRYKVAKRGQDVALRCDPISGHVSLFWYQQALGQGPEFLTYFQNEAQLDKSGLPSDRFFAERPEGSVSTLKIQRTQQEDSAVYLCASSPTGVREKLFFGSGTQLSVL.

The rearrangement joins TRBV9 to TRBJ1-2; D perhaps matches TRBD1 (5 bases). The CDR3 covers 17 residues. CDR1 is SGDLS, CDR2 YYNGEE, per germline. V gave up 0 bases and J gave up 0 bases, with 15 bases separating them. The CDR3 DNA follows: TGTGCCAGCAGCGTAGCACAGGTTGAGATATCTAACTATGGCTACACCTTC. Its translation: CASSVAQVEISNYGYTF.

The gene calls are TRBV28 and TRBJ2-1; TRBD2 agrees at 8 bases. J lost 9 bases, V lost 6 bases, and 10 bases had no gene match. The length of the CDR3 is 14 residues. Germline assignment: CDR1 MDHEN and CDR2 SYDVKM. CDR3 in DNA: TGTGCCAGCAGCAGACTAGCGAAGGTCTCTGAGCAGTTCTTC. Residues: CASSRLAKVSEQFF.

V is TRBV7-9 and J is TRBJ1-6, with 9 bases fitting TRBD1. This CDR3 has 17 residues. With 6 bases clipped from V and 7 bases from J, the junction kept 13 bases outside the gene matches. Germline V gives CDR1 SEHNR, CDR2 FQNEAQ (reference sequence). CDR3 sequence (DNA): TGTGCCAGCAGGCCATTCGACAGGGGGGATCTGAATTCACCCCTCCACTTT. As protein: CASRPFDRGDLNSPLHF.

The chain carries TRBV10-3 and TRBJ1-2; D is ambiguous. The germline V gene has CDR1 ENHRY and CDR2 SYGVKD. Trimming pared 5 bases from V and 8 bases from J, leaving 21 bases between. The CDR3 contains 15 residues. The CDR3 is CAISSPLEGLGGYTF. The DNA for the CDR3 is TGTGCCATCAGTTCACCGTTGGAGGGTTTGGGCGGCTACACCTTC.

There are a few counts of this clone. V and J are TRBV7-9 and TRBJ1-2; 9 bases agree with TRBD1. The V gene's germline CDR1 is SEHNR and CDR2 FQNEAQ (reference sequence). The CDR3 sequence is 17 residues long. After removal of 1 base from V and 4 bases from J, the junction contained 10 bases not matched to a gene. CDR3 protein: CASSLGGGQGGGYGYTF. Written as DNA, the CDR3 is TGTGCCAGCAGCTTAGGTGGGGGACAGGGAGGCGGCTATGGCTACACCTTC. The full variable domain, rest sourced from reference TRBV7-9 and TRBJ1-2, is DTGVSQNPRHKITKRGQNVTFRCDPISEHNRLYWYRQTLGQGPEFLTYFQNEAQLEKSRLLSDRFSAERPKGSFSTLEIQRTEQGDSAMYLCASSLGGGQGGGYGYTFGSGTRLTVV.

J is TRBJ1-6 and V is TRBV6-4; the match to TRBD1 covers 9 bases. The junction had 1 base not matched to a gene; V was cut back by 3 bases and J by 4 bases. CDR3 length: 15 amino acids. Germline values: CDR1 MRHNA, CDR2 SNTAGT. For the CDR3, the DNA is TGTGCCAGCAGTGAGACAGGGGGATATAATTCACCCCTCCACTTT. Amino acid sequence: CASSETGGYNSPLHF.

This clone was observed once. This chain connects TRBV3-1 (or the pseudogene TRBV3-2) to TRBJ2-7; 9 nucleotides align to TRBD2. Germline CDR1 LGHDT, CDR2 YNNKEL (reference sequence). The CDR3 covers 17 residues. The J segment lost 6 bases and the V segment lost 0 bases, leaving 12 bases of the junction unmatched. DNA for the CDR3: TGTGCCAGCAGCCAAGATACCAGCGGGGGGCGGGAAACCGAGCAGTACTTC. Its protein product is CASSQDTSGGRETEQYF.

The chain combines TRBV6-5 with TRBJ1-5, with D possibly TRBD1 on 5 matching bases. The CDR3 covers 15 residues. Germline assignment: CDR1 MNHEY and CDR2 SVGAGI. Trimming removed 4 bases from V and 4 bases from J, with 14 bases in between. The CDR3 loop is CASSWGSAANQPQHF. The CDR3 DNA follows: TGTGCCAGCAGTTGGGGCTCTGCAGCAAATCAGCCCCAGCATTTT.

The chain uses TRBV6-6 and TRBJ1-5, with D possibly being TRBD1 (6 bases). Per germline, CDR1 MNHNY and CDR2 SVGAGI (reference sequence). The CDR3 is made up of 16 amino acids. V was pared by 6 bases and J by 0 bases, with 15 bases between. Written as DNA, the CDR3 is TGTGCCAGCAGCAGAGGACAGATAAATAGCAATCAGCCCCAGCATTTT. As protein: CASSRGQINSNQPQHF.

The gene calls are TRBV3-1 (or the pseudogene TRBV3-2) and TRBJ2-1, with D possibly TRBD2 on 5 matching bases. In germline, CDR1 is LGHDT, CDR2 YNNKEL (reference sequence). CDR3 length: 10 amino acids. Between the trimmed V and J ends, which lost 8 bases and 8 bases, there was a span of 7 bases. The chain's CDR3 is CASGSYEQFF. In nucleotides, the CDR3 is TGTGCCAGCGGGAGTTATGAGCAGTTCTTC.

J is TRBJ1-1 and V is TRBV3-1 (or the pseudogene TRBV3-2); TRBD1 agrees at 8 bases. This CDR3 is built from 13 residues. The germline V gene has CDR1 LGHDT and CDR2 YNNKEL (reference sequence). V was clipped by 4 bases and J by 8 bases; unmatched bases: 6. The CDR3 loop is CASSPSRDREAFF. CDR3 DNA sequence: TGTGCCAGCAGCCCGTCCCGGGACAGGGAAGCTTTCTTT.

The chain combines TRBV6-1 with TRBJ2-3; possible D gene TRBD2, 5 bases. V dropped 2 bases and J dropped 4 bases, with 10 bases sitting between them. Germline assignment: CDR1 MNHNS and CDR2 SASEGT. The CDR3 sequence is 14 residues long. The CDR3 spells CASSEIEGSDTQYF. In DNA, the CDR3 is TGTGCCAGCAGTGAAATTGAGGGATCAGATACGCAGTATTTT.

The gene calls are TRBV25-1 and TRBJ2-3, with 7 bases identical to TRBD2. With V trimmed by 7 bases and J by 2 bases, 9 bases remained unmatched. CDR3 length: 15 amino acids. Per the germline V gene, CDR1 is MGHDK and CDR2 is SYGVNS. This CDR3 reads CASTEGGGDTDTQYF. CDR3 in DNA: TGTGCCAGCACCGAAGGTGGGGGGGACACAGATACGCAGTATTTT.

This chain uses TRBV5-1 with TRBJ2-3, with 9 bases fitting TRBD2. The CDR3 runs 16 residues. Germline CDR1 is SGHRS and CDR2 is YFSETQ. J gave up 2 bases and V 10 bases, and 14 bases lay outside the gene matches. The chain's CDR3 is CARRAGRGGDTDTQYF. Here the CDR3 DNA reads TGCGCCCGCCGCGCCGGGCGGGGGGGAGACACAGATACGCAGTATTTT. Complete variable domain (other parts from reference TRBV5-1 and TRBJ2-3): KAGVTQTPRYLIKTRGQQVTLSCSPISGHRSVSWYQQTPGQGLQFLFEYFSETQRNKGNFPGRFSGRQFSNSRSEMNVSTLELGDSALYLCARRAGRGGDTDTQYFGPGTRLTVL.

V and J are TRBV5-1 and TRBJ2-5; 10 bases line up with TRBD1. The V and J ends lost 4 bases and 5 bases, in that order; junction bases with no gene match: 5. This CDR3 contains 14 residues. The germline gives CDR1 SGHRS, CDR2 YFSETQ. The DNA for the CDR3 is TGCGCCAGCAGCCCCGGGACAGGGGTCGAGACCCAGTACTTC. Translating gives CASSPGTGVETQYF.

V and J are TRBV5-1 and TRBJ2-2, with 9 bases that match TRBD1. Looked up from germline, CDR1 is SGHRS and CDR2 is YFSETQ. J gave up 0 bases and V 4 bases, and 7 bases lay outside the gene matches. The CDR3 loop spans 17 amino acids. The CDR3, as DNA: TGCGCCAGCAGCCCGAGGACAGGGGCGACGAACACCGGGGAGCTGTTTTTT. The encoded protein is CASSPRTGATNTGELFF.

The chain joins TRBV10-3 to TRBJ1-1; 12 nucleotides match TRBD1. This CDR3 is 16 amino acids long. Germline CDR1 is ENHRY and CDR2 is SYGVKD. V dropped 6 bases and J dropped 0; count of bases not matched to a gene: 5. Written as DNA, the CDR3 is TGTGCCATCAGCCTGGGACAGGGGGCCATGAACACTGAAGCTTTCTTT. Translated: CAISLGQGAMNTEAFF.

This clone appeared a single time. J is TRBJ2-5 and V is TRBV18, with unresolved D. The germline V gene has CDR1 KGHSH and CDR2 LQKENI. The CDR3 runs to 13 residues. Trimming stripped 4 bases from V and 2 bases from J, with 8 bases between. Written as DNA, the CDR3 is TGTGCCAGCTCACGTGGAGAACAAGAGACCCAGTACTTC. Its translation: CASSRGEQETQYF.

CDR3 DNA sequence: TGTGCCAGCTCACCTGAGACCGGGTGGAACACCATATATTTT. Translated, it gives CASSPETGWNTIYF. The rearrangement uses TRBV18 and TRBJ1-3, with no clear D. Germline V lookup: CDR1 KGHSH, CDR2 LQKENI. There are 14 residues in the CDR3. V was cut by 3 bases and J by 7 bases, with 13 bases left in between.

This chain connects TRBV30 to TRBJ2-3, with 7 bases identical to TRBD1. This CDR3 region has 14 residues. Looked up from germline, CDR1 is GTSNPN and CDR2 is SVGIG (reference sequence). V was pared by 3 bases and J by 4 bases, with 7 bases of the junction left unmatched. CDR3 protein: CAWSRQGGADTQYF. The CDR3 bases are TGTGCCTGGAGCAGACAGGGCGGCGCAGATACGCAGTATTTT.

The V call is TRBV29-1, the J call TRBJ1-1; 8 bases are a match to TRBD1. Germline trimming cut 7 bases from V and 4 bases from J; bases unmatched to any gene: 8. CDR3 length: 13 amino acids. In germline, CDR1 is SQVTM, CDR2 ANQGSEA. The CDR3 loop is CSATAGGPTEAFF. The CDR3 bases are TGCAGCGCCACTGCAGGGGGCCCCACTGAAGCTTTCTTT.

The chain couples TRBV7-2 to TRBJ1-5; 7 positions match TRBD1. Germline V lookup: CDR1 SGHTA, CDR2 FQGNSA. This CDR3 has 15 amino acids. With 5 bases clipped from V and 5 bases from J, the junction kept 9 bases outside the gene matches. The CDR3 region has the DNA TGTGCCAGCAGCCCCCACAGGGGAACCGATCAGCCCCAGCATTTT. It yields the protein CASSPHRGTDQPQHF. The variable domain in full, with the rest retrieved from reference TRBV7-2 and TRBJ1-5, is GAGVSQSPSNKVTEKGKDVELRCDPISGHTALYWYRQSLGQGLEFLIYFQGNSAPDKSGLPSDRFSAERTGGSVSTLTIQRTQQEDSAVYLCASSPHRGTDQPQHFGDGTRLSIL.

This clone was observed a few times. This chain uses TRBV6-5 with TRBJ1-2, with TRBD1 identical over 8 bases. V lost 6 bases, J lost 8 bases, and 8 bases stayed unmatched. Germline V lookup: CDR1 MNHEY, CDR2 SVGAGI. The CDR3 has 13 residues. This chain's CDR3 is CASRDGQGRGYTF. CDR3 DNA sequence: TGTGCCAGCAGGGACGGACAGGGACGGGGCTACACCTTC.